This entry describes one T cell receptor (beta chain). Its specificity is not known. Unmatched junction bases numbered 12, after V lost 0 bases and J lost 1 base. The CDR3 extends over 20 amino acids. CDR1 LGHNT and CDR2 FRNRAP come from the germline V gene. Method: immunoSEQ multiplex PCR; TCRdb's copy keeps in-frame clones and lacks some. The data hold 55,000 to 60,000 clones, with 50% to 70% observed a single time. Roughly 1.9 micrograms of genomic DNA from cryopreserved PBMCs went into TCR beta libraries. The data were obtained in a study of cytotoxic CD8 clonotypes in ibrutinib-treated CLL. Study-level information: Per sample, productive templates averaged approximately 250,000 and productive rearrangements averaged roughly 91,000. Findings and caveats of the study: Among the clonotypes, public ones were uncommon and contracted or held stable on treatment.

This receptor was identified in a human donor with chronic lymphocytic leukemia. J is TRBJ2-4 and V is TRBV12-5; 10 positions agree with TRBD1. The sample was PBMCs, taken at disease progression, from a patient treated with ibrutinib. CDR3 region: CASGLVGQGHLGVAKNIQYF. The CDR3 nucleotides are TGTGCTAGTGGTTTGGTGGGACAGGGGCACCTCGGGGTGGCCAAAAACATTCAGTACTTC.